These 18 T cell receptor beta chains share one sample of origin, sequenced in a study of monozygotic twins with inflammatory bowel disease. Each CDR3 protein gets one entry in TCRdb, which reprocessed the 5' RACE reads and gives no DNA. The sample's table shows hundreds of thousands of distinct CDR3 sequences. Sequenced: blood. The receptors derive from a human donor with ulcerative colitis or Crohn's disease, or a healthy co-twin of an affected twin (not recorded which).

The chain combines TRBV18 with TRBJ1-1; TCRdb returns TRBD1, unconfirmable since there is no DNA. CDR1 and CDR2 from the germline V gene are KGHSH and LQKENI. CDR3 length: 14 amino acids. CDR3: CASSPTRGHTEAFF. Variable domain in full (rest from reference TRBV18 and TRBJ1-1): NAGVMQNPRHLVRRRGQEARLRCSPMKGHSHVYWYRQLPEEGLKFMVYLQKENIIDESGMPKERFSAEFPKEGPSILRIQQVVRGDSAAYFCASSPTRGHTEAFFGQGTRLTVV.

The chain uses TRBV29-1 and TRBJ1-1. This CDR3 is built from 13 residues. The germline CDR1 and CDR2 sequences are SQVTM and ANQGSEA. The CDR3 loop is CSTRATRDTEAFF.

V and J are TRBV5-1 and TRBJ2-2; TCRdb lists TRBD1, though no DNA is available to test this call. The V gene's germline CDR1 is SGHRS and CDR2 YFSETQ. The CDR3 consists of 14 residues. The CDR3 sequence is CASLPGQSTGELFF.

The chain has TRBV20-1 and TRBJ1-2; TCRdb's D gene call, TRBD1, goes unchecked for lack of DNA. Germline V lookup: CDR1 DFQATT, CDR2 SNEGSKA (reference sequence). This CDR3 has 14 residues. CDR3 in amino acids: CSARTGQGPYGYTF.

The gene calls are TRBV12-3 or TRBV12-4 and TRBJ1-2. CDR3 length: 13 residues. The CDR3 is CASSLAPQIGYTF.

This chain links TRBV7-3 with TRBJ2-1; as DNA is missing, the TRBD2 call by TCRdb cannot be tested. The CDR3 covers 16 residues. Germline V lookup: CDR1 SGHTA, CDR2 FQGTGA. CDR3 amino acids: CASSPSGTPSYNEQFF.

The chain joins TRBV14 to TRBJ2-3; TCRdb's D call of TRBD2 is untestable without DNA. Germline CDR1 reads SGHDN; CDR2 reads FVKESK. The CDR3 loop spans 16 amino acids. This CDR3 is CASSQQTSGGAVTQYF.

This chain links TRBV3-1 with TRBJ2-3; absent DNA, TCRdb's TRBD1 call cannot be checked. CDR1 is LGHDT and CDR2 is YNNKEL in the germline V gene (reference sequence). This CDR3 is built from 13 residues. This CDR3 is CASSQDQGATQYF.

The V and J genes are TRBV20-1 and TRBJ2-7. CDR3 length: 11 amino acids. CDR1 and CDR2 from the germline V gene are DFQATT and SNEGSKA (reference sequence). CDR3 protein: CSASGYNEQYF.

The chain couples TRBV19 to TRBJ1-1; the TRBD1 assignment by TCRdb is unverifiable without DNA. Germline V lookup: CDR1 LNHDA, CDR2 SQIVND (reference sequence). The CDR3 is 14 residues long. CDR3 sequence reads: CASRRQVLNTEAFF.

The chain employs TRBV11-3 and TRBJ2-7. The length of the CDR3 is 13 residues. Germline loops: CDR1 SGHNT, CDR2 YENEEA. The CDR3 sequence: CASSFASFSEQYF.

J is TRBJ2-1 and V is TRBV12-3 or TRBV12-4; TCRdb gives TRBD2 as the D gene, but with no DNA this cannot be confirmed. The CDR3 is made up of 16 amino acids. CDR3 residues: CASRSRGGRRYNEQFF.

The rearrangement links TRBV4-2 to TRBJ2-1; TCRdb reports TRBD1, a call that lacks DNA to check it against. Germline V lookup: CDR1 LGHNA, CDR2 YNFKEQ. This CDR3 spans 17 amino acids. The chain's CDR3 is CASSHLRQSAEENEQFF.

The chain has TRBV5-1 and TRBJ2-3; absent DNA, TCRdb's TRBD2 call cannot be checked. In germline, CDR1 is SGHRS, CDR2 YFSETQ. This CDR3 spans 15 amino acids. CDR3 protein: CASSLVIAGSDTQYF.

The gene calls are TRBV4-3 and TRBJ2-4; TCRdb indicates TRBD2, and absent DNA this call remains unverified. Germline V gene sequence: CDR1 LGHNA, CDR2 YSLEER. The CDR3 runs to 19 residues. The CDR3 sequence: CASSQDGGGPGKGKNIQYF.

This chain joins TRBV7-2 and TRBJ2-5. From germline, CDR1 is SGHTA and CDR2 FQGNSA. The CDR3 runs to 13 residues. CDR3 protein: CASSLPYQETQYF. The whole variable domain, filled in from reference TRBV7-2 and TRBJ2-5, reads GAGVSQSPSNKVTEKGKDVELRCDPISGHTALYWYRQSLGQGLEFLIYFQGNSAPDKSGLPSDRFSAERTGGSVSTLTIQRTQQEDSAVYLCASSLPYQETQYFGPGTRLLVL.

This chain connects TRBV5-1 to TRBJ2-7. CDR1 and CDR2 from the germline V gene are SGHRS and YFSETQ. The CDR3 extends over 14 amino acids. The CDR3 spells CASSLAMGINEQYF.

V usage is TRBV5-5 and J usage is TRBJ2-3; TCRdb gives TRBD2 as the D gene, but with no DNA this cannot be confirmed. The CDR3 is 17 residues long. From germline, CDR1 is SGHKS and CDR2 YYEKEE (reference sequence). CDR3 sequence reads: CASSYGFSGRLADTQYF. The full variable domain, in which reference TRBV5-5 and TRBJ2-3 provide the parts outside the CDR3, is DAGVTQSPTHLIKTRGQQVTLRCSPISGHKSVSWYQQVLGQGPQFIFQYYEKEERGRGNFPDRFSARQFPNYSSELNVNALLLGDSALYLCASSYGFSGRLADTQYFGPGTRLTVL.